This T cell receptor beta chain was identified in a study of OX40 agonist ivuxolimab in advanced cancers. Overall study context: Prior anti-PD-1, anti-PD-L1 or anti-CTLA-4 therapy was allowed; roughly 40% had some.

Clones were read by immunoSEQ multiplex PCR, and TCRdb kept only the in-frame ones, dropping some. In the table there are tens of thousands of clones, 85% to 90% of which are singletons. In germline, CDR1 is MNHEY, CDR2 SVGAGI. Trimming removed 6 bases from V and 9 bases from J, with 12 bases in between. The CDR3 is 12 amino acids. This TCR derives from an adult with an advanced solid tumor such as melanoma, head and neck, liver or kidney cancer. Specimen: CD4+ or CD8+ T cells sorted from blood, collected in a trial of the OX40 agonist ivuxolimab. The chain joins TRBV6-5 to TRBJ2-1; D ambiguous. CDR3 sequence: CASSPLAGEQFF. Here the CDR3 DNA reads TGTGCCAGCAGCCCGCTCGCCGGTGAGCAGTTCTTC.